The 4 T cell receptor beta chains below were found in one sample sequenced in a study of memory CD4+ T cells and cytomegalovirus serostatus. Single viable CD3+CD4+CD8-CD45RO+ cells were sorted as the memory CD4+ T cells. Sequencing used immunoSEQ multiplex PCR; TCRdb keeps in-frame clones, though not all of them. Altogether nearly 50,000 clones are present, roughly 73% being singletons, with the ten largest covering 0.78%. Sequencing was done on a sample of memory CD4+ T cells from blood. All receptors come from an adult in good health and CMV-seronegative.

The V and J genes are TRBV10-3 and TRBJ2-5, with 12 nucleotides matching TRBD1. Germline V gives CDR1 ENHRY, CDR2 SYGVKD. The CDR3 length is 16 residues. V gave up 2 bases and J gave up 2 bases; unmatched junction bases: 3. The CDR3 reads CAISEGTGGWQETQYF. CDR3 DNA: TGTGCCATCAGTGAGGGGACAGGGGGCTGGCAAGAGACCCAGTACTTC.

This sequence joins TRBV5-4 and TRBJ2-2; D is ambiguous. Germline CDR1 SGHNT, CDR2 YYREEE (reference sequence). The CDR3 runs 15 residues. The germline V and J ends were trimmed by 0 bases and 7 bases, with 13 bases remaining between them. In DNA form, the CDR3 reads TGTGCCAGCAGCTTGGAGGCGGTAGCCCGCGGGGAGCTGTTTTTT. Amino acid sequence: CASSLEAVARGELFF.

This clone was seen only a few times. The chain uses TRBV5-1 and TRBJ2-2, with D uncertain. This CDR3 region has 13 residues. Germline CDR1 reads SGHRS; CDR2 reads YFSETQ. The V end lost 4 bases, the J end lost 9 bases, and 13 bases lay between the germline ends. The CDR3: CASSPTGGRELFF. As DNA, the CDR3 is TGCGCCAGCAGCCCGACTGGTGGGCGGGAGCTGTTTTTT.

This clone was seen once. The chain joins TRBV14 to TRBJ1-2, with D perhaps TRBD1 (6 bases). V was pared by 2 bases and J by 4 bases, with 11 bases between. CDR3 length: 14 amino acids. Germline CDR1 and CDR2: SGHDN and FVKESK. The CDR3 protein is CASSQQTGFYGYTF. CDR3 DNA: TGTGCCAGCAGCCAACAGACAGGCTTCTATGGCTACACCTTC.